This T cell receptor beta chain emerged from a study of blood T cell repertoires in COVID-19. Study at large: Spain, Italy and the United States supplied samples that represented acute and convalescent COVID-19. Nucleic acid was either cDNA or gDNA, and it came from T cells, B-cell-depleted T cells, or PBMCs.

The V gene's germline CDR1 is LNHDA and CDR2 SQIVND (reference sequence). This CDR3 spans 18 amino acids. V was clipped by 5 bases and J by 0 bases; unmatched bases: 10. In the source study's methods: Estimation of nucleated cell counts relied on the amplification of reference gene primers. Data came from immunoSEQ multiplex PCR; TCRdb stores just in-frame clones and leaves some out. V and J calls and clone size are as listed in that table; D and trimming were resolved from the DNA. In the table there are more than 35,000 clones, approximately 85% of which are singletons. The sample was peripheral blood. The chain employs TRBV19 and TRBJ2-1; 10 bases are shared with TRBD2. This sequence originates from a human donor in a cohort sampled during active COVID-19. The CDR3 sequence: CASSALPWTSGSYNEQFF. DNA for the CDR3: TGTGCCAGTAGTGCACTACCATGGACTAGCGGCTCCTACAATGAGCAGTTCTTC.